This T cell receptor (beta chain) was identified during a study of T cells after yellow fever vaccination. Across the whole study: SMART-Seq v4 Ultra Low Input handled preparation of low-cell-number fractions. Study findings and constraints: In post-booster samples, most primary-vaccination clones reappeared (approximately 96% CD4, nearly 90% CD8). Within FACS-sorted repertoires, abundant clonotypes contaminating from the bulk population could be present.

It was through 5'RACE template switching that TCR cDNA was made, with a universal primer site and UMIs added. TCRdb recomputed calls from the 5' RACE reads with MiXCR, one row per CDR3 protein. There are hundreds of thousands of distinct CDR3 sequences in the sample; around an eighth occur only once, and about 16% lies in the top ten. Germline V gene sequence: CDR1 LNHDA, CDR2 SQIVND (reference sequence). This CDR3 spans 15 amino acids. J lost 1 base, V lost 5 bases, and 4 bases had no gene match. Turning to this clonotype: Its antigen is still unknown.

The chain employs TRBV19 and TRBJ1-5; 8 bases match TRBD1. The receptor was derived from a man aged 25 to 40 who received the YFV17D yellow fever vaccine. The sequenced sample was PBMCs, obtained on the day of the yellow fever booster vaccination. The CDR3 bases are TGTGCCAGTAGTTCACGGACAGGGAGCAATCAGCCCCAGCATTTT. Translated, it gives CASSSRTGSNQPQHF. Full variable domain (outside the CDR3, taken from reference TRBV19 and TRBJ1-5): DGGITQSPKYLFRKEGQNVTLSCEQNLNHDAMYWYRQDPGQGLRLIYYSQIVNDFQKGDIAEGYSVSREKKESFPLTVTSAQKNPTAFYLCASSSRTGSNQPQHFGDGTRLSIL.